The present T cell receptor (beta chain) was sequenced within a study of blood T cell repertoires in COVID-19. Background on the study: COVID-19 samples from acute and convalescent phases originated in the United States, Italy and Spain. PBMCs, B-cell-depleted T cells, or T cells were the source of the cDNA or gDNA that made up the material.

Only one count was recorded for this clone. In Seattle, patients joined the study during active infection and were tracked longitudinally. As processed by the authors: Reference gene primer amplification yielded estimated nucleated cell counts. Using immunoSEQ multiplex PCR, the repertoire was profiled, and TCRdb retains in-frame clones only, with some absent. D and trimming come from the DNA, and the V and J calls and clone size come from that table. The data show 300,000 to 350,000 clones, 87% seen once. Sequenced input: peripheral blood. This TCR derives from a man aged 25-45 years with COVID-19, enrolled during active disease.

The CDR3, as DNA: TGTGCCAGCAGTCCCCAGGAACGGTATAATTCACCCCTCCACTTT. This sequence encodes CASSPQERYNSPLHF. The V call is TRBV27, the J call TRBJ1-6, with D hard to call. The CDR3 consists of 15 residues. The ends were cut back, 5 bases at V and 4 bases at J, with 12 bases in the middle. Looked up from germline, CDR1 is MNHEY and CDR2 is SMNVEV (reference sequence).